The clone carrying this TCR beta chain was observed once. This CDR3 is also generated by other DNA sequences in the sample. Germline V gene sequence: CDR1 MNHEY, CDR2 SMNVEV (reference sequence). V was clipped by 8 bases and J by 4 bases, with 12 bases between them. The CDR3 extends over 13 amino acids. The source of the sample is a study of blood T cell repertoires in COVID-19. Overall study: Sites in the United States, Italy and Spain provided acute and convalescent COVID-19 samples.

In the original analysis: Amplification of reference gene primers provided the estimated nucleated cell counts. Here immunoSEQ multiplex PCR was the method, and the copy in TCRdb shows in-frame clones only, minus some. The DNA was the basis for D and trimming; V, J and clone size are from that table. The sample contains approximately 260,000 clones, roughly 84% of which appear only once. The sample comprised peripheral blood. The V gene is TRBV27, the J gene TRBJ2-1; D is unclear. This clonotype was obtained from a woman between 35 and 50 years old with active or convalescent COVID-19. CDR3 nucleotides: TGTGCCAGCTCCCTGGGCCTATACAATGAGCAGTTCTTC. Amino acid sequence: CASSLGLYNEQFF.